This TCR beta chain was obtained from a study of cytomegalovirus exposure and HLA in healthy donors. Study in general: A data release that came early held tens of millions of unique TCRs from HLA-typed donors. Whole-study findings and limits: Within a later analysis, the majority of CMV-associated TCR beta chains appeared HLA-restricted.

Use of 60 Vbeta and 13 Jbeta primers characterized the PCR. Here immunoSEQ multiplex PCR was the method, and the copy in TCRdb shows in-frame clones only, minus some. The sample records fewer than 150,000 clones, 70% to 80% being singletons. The CDR3 is 13 amino acids. The germline V gene encodes CDR1 SGHNT and CDR2 YENEEA. V was shortened by 3 bases and J by 2 bases, with 8 bases between the two germline ends. A remark on this clone: Antigen specificity is unknown.

The sequence was collected from a man aged 25 to 40 in good health and CMV-seronegative. The material sequenced was PBMCs. The chain joins TRBV11-3 to TRBJ2-7, with TRBD2 as a possible D gene (6 bases). The chain's CDR3 is CASSLGGPYEQYF. CDR3 coding DNA: TGTGCCAGCAGCTTGGGGGGTCCCTACGAGCAGTACTTC.